This TCR beta chain was identified during a study of T cells in Graves' hyperthyroidism and ophthalmopathy. Notes on the study in general: Blood also held most thyroid clonotypes expanded beyond 0.001.

Regarding this clonotype: The antigen remains undetermined.

TCR beta CDR3 sequences were amplified from RNA transcripts. First-round RT-PCR targeting the TCR CDR3 was performed with the HTBI primer set. In TCRdb, the multiplex PCR reads were re-called with MiXCR into one record per CDR3 protein. This table has roughly 380,000 distinct CDR3 sequences, approximately 14% appearing once. Trimming removed 2 bases from V and 2 bases from J, with 8 bases in between. The CDR3 consists of 13 residues. The germline V gene encodes CDR1 SGHDT and CDR2 YYEEEE. The clonotype comes from a woman aged 60 to 75 with Graves' hyperthyroidism. The sequencing sample was made of blood. The rearrangement links TRBV5-6 to TRBJ2-7; D gene uncertain. The CDR3 nucleotides are TGTGCCAGCAGCTTCTACATGGCCTACGAGCAGTACTTC. This sequence encodes CASSFYMAYEQYF.